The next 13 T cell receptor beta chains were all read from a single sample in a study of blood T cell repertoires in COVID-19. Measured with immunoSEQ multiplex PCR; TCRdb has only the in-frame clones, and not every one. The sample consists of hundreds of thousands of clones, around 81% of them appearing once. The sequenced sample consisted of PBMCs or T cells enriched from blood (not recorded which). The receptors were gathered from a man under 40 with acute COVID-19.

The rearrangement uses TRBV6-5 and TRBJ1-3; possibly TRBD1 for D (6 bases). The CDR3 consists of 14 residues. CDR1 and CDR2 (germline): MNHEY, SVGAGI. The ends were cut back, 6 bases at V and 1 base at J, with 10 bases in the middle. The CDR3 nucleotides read TGTGCCAGCAGGACAGGCACGTCTGGAAACACCATATATTTT. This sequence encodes CASRTGTSGNTIYF.

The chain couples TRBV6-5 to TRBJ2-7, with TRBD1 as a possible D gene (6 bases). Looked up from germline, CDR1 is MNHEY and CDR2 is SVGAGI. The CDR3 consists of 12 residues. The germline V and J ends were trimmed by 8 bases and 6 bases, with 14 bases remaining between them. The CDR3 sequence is CASLSGASEQYF. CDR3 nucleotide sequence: TGTGCCAGCCTATCAGGGGCGAGCGAGCAGTACTTC.

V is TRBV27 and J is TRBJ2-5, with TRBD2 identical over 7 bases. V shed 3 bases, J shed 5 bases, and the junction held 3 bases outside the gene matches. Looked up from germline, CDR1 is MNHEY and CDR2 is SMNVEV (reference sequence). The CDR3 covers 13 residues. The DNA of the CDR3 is TGTGCCAGCAGTTTCCAGGGAGGGGAGACCCAGTACTTC. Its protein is CASSFQGGETQYF.

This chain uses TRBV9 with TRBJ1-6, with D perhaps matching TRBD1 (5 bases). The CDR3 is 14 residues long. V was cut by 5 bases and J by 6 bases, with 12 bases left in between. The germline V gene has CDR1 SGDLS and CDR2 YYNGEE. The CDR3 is CASRETASNSPLHF. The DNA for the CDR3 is TGTGCCAGCAGGGAGACAGCCTCTAATTCACCCCTCCACTTT. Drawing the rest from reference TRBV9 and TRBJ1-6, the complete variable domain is DSGVTQTPKHLITATGQRVTLRCSPRSGDLSVYWYQQSLDQGLQFLIQYYNGEERAKGNILERFSAQQFPDLHSELNLSSLELGDSALYFCASRETASNSPLHFGNGTRLTVT.

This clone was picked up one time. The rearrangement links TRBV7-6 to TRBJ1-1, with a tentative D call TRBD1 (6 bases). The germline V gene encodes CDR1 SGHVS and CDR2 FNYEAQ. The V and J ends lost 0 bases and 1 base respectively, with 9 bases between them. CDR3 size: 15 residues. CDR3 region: CASSLADRQNTEAFF. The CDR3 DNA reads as TGTGCCAGCAGCTTAGCGGACAGACAGAACACTGAAGCTTTCTTT.

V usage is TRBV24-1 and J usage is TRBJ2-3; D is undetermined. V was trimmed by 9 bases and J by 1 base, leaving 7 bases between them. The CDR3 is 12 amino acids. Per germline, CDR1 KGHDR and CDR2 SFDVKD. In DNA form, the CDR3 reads TGTGCCACCGCCCAGGGCACAGATACGCAGTATTTT. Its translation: CATAQGTDTQYF.

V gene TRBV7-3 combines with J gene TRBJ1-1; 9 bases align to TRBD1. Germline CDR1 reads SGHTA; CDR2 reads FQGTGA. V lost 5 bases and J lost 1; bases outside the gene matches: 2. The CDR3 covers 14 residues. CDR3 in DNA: TGTGCCAGCAGCGCGACAGGGGGGAACACTGAAGCTTTCTTT. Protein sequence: CASSATGGNTEAFF.

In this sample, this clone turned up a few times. CDR3 sequence (DNA): TGTGCCAGCCGTGGGACTAGCGGGGGACAAAGCTCCTACAATGAGCAGTTCTTC. The encoded protein is CASRGTSGGQSSYNEQFF. V and J are TRBV28 and TRBJ2-1; TRBD2 agrees at 14 bases. Germline V CDR1 and CDR2: MDHEN, SYDVKM. V trimming: 8 bases; J trimming: 0 bases; junction bases outside the gene matches: 9. CDR3 length: 18 residues.

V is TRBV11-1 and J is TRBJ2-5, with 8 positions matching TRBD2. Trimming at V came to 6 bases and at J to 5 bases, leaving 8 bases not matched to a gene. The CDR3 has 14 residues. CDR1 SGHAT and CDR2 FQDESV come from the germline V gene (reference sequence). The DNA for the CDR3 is TGTGCCAGCAGTCCTAGCGGGCTCCGGGAGACCCAGTACTTC. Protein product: CASSPSGLRETQYF. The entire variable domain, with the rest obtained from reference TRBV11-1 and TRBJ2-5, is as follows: EAEVAQSPRYKITEKSQAVAFWCDPISGHATLYWYRQILGQGPELLVQFQDESVVDDSQLPKDRFSAERLKGVDSTLKIQPAELGDSAMYLCASSPSGLRETQYFGPGTRLLVL.

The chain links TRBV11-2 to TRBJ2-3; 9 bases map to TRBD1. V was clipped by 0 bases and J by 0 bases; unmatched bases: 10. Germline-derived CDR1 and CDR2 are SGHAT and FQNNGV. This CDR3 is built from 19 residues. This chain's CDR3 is CASSLDMLRTGASTDTQYF. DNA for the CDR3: TGTGCCAGCAGCTTAGACATGTTGAGGACAGGGGCTAGCACAGATACGCAGTATTTT.

Here the CDR3 reads CSGQGGGGLYTF. The CDR3 DNA reads TGCAGCGGCCAAGGAGGCGGGGGCCTCTACACCTTC. V and J are TRBV29-1 and TRBJ1-2; D is perhaps TRBD1 (6 bases). This CDR3 has 12 residues. V dropped 7 bases and J dropped 10 bases, with 19 bases sitting between them. CDR1 is SQVTM, CDR2 ANQGSEA, per germline.

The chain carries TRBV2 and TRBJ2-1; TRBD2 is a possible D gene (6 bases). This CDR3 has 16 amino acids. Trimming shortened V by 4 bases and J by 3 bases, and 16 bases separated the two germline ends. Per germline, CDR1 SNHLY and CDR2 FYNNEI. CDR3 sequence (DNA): TGTGCCAGCAGTGGGCTTCCGGGGGAAAACTACAATGAGCAGTTCTTC. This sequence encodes CASSGLPGENYNEQFF.

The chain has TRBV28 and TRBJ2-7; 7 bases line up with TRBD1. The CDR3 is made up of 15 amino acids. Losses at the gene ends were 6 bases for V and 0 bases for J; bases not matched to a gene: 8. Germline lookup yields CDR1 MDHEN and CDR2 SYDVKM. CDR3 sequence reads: CASRRHRGTSYEQYF. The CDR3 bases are TGTGCCAGCAGGCGACACAGGGGTACCTCCTACGAGCAGTACTTC.